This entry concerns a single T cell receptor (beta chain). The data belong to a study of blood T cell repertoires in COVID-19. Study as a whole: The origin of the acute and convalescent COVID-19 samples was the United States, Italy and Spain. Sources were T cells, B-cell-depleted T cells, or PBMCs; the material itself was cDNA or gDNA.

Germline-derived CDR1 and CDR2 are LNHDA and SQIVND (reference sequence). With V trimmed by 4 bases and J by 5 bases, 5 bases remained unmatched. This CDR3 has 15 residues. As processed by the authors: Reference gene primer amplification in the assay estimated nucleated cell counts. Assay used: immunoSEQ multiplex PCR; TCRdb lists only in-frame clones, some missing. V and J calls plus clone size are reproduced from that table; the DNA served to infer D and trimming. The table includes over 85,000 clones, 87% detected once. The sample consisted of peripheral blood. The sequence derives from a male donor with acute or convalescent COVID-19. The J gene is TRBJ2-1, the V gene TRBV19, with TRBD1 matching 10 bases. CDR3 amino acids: CASSKDRGHNNEQFF. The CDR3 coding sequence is TGTGCCAGTAGTAAAGACAGGGGGCACAACAATGAGCAGTTCTTC.